This TCR beta chain was identified during a study of cytomegalovirus exposure and HLA in healthy donors. The CDR3 has 14 amino acids. The V gene's germline CDR1 is MRHNA and CDR2 SNTAGT. V lost 4 bases, J lost 8 bases, and 5 bases stayed unmatched. PCR was performed using 60 Vbeta and 13 Jbeta primers. Using immunoSEQ multiplex PCR, the repertoire was profiled, and TCRdb retains in-frame clones only, with some absent. The data show approximately 140,000 clones, with around 81% seen just once and about 1.7% held by the top ten. The sample comprised PBMCs. The receptor comes from a woman aged 50 to 60 in good health and CMV-seronegative. V is TRBV6-4 and J is TRBJ2-1; the match to TRBD2 covers 10 bases. The CDR3 here is CASSALAGSDEQFF. The CDR3 DNA sequence: TGTGCCAGCAGTGCACTAGCGGGAAGCGATGAGCAGTTCTTC.